Listed below are T cell receptor beta chains from one sample, sequenced in a study of T cells in Graves' hyperthyroidism and ophthalmopathy. TCRdb redid the calling of the multiplex PCR reads with MiXCR, one entry per CDR3 protein. The sample records around 300,000 distinct CDR3 sequences, approximately 21% being singletons. The material sequenced was blood. The receptors here all came from a man younger than 40 with Graves' ophthalmopathy. CDR3s include the opening cysteine and the closing phenylalanine or tryptophan. D genes are given only for firm matches. Clone size, where shown, is once, few, many, or a class for clones that have expanded.

clone_size j_call v_call d_call cdr3_nt cdr3_aa
- TRBJ1-2 TRBV12-3/TRBV12-4 - TGTGCCAGCGCCCGGGGGGCAGGGGCCTATGGCTACACCTTC CASARGAGAYGYTF
many TRBJ2-5 TRBV6-5 TRBD1 TGTGCCAGCAGTTACCCCAAGGGACAGGGCGGGGAGACCCAGTACTTC CASSYPKGQGGETQYF
- TRBJ1-2 TRBV18 - TGTGCCAGCTCACCTCAGGACGGCGGTACCTATGGCTACACCTTC CASSPQDGGTYGYTF
- TRBJ2-4 TRBV14 TRBD1 TGTGCCAGCAGCCTAGGACAGGGGGCAGCCAAAAACATTCAGTACTTC CASSLGQGAAKNIQYF
many TRBJ1-5 TRBV28 - TGTGCCAGCAGTCCCGGGGGGAGTTTCAATCAGCCCCAGCATTTT CASSPGGSFNQPQHF
- TRBJ2-7 TRBV10-1 TRBD2 TGCGCCAGCAGTCCCGGGACTACGATGAAGCAGTACTTC CASSPGTTMKQYF
few TRBJ1-2 TRBV11-2 - TGTGCCAGCAGCTTGAGGGGTTATAATGGCTACACCTTC CASSLRGYNGYTF
many TRBJ2-1 TRBV11-3 - TGTGCCAGCAGCTCGCGAACACTCAGCTCCTACAATGAGCAGTTCTTC CASSSRTLSSYNEQFF
- TRBJ2-3 TRBV13 - TGTGCCAGCAGAAACTCTAAGACCTATCCCACAACAGATACGCAGTATTTT CASRNSKTYPTTDTQYF
- TRBJ2-1 TRBV12-3/TRBV12-4 TRBD2 TGTGCCAGCAGCTACAGGGCCACCTTCCTAGCGGGAGGGCCGGGCGAGCAGTTCTTC CASSYRATFLAGGPGEQFF
many TRBJ2-1 TRBV2 - TGTGCCAGCAGTGAGGACTCGACGGGGAACTATGAGCAGTTCTTC CASSEDSTGNYEQFF
- TRBJ2-1 TRBV20-1 TRBD2 TGCAGTGCTCAGTGGCGGGAGGGCCAGGGTGAGCAGTTCTTC CSAQWREGQGEQFF